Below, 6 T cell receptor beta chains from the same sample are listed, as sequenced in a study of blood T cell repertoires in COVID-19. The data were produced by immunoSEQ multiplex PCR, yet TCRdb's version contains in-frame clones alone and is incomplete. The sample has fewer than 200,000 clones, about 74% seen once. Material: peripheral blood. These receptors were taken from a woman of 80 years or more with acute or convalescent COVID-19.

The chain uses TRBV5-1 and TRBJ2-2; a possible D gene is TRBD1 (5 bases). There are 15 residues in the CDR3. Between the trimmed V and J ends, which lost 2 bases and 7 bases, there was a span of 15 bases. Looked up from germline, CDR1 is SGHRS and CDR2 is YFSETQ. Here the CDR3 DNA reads TGCGCCAGCAGCTTTCCAGGGAACTATGGCGGGGAGCTGTTTTTT. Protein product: CASSFPGNYGGELFF.

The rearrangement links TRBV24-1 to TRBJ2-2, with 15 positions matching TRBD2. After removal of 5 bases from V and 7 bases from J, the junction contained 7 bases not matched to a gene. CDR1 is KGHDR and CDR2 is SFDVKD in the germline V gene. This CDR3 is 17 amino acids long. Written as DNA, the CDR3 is TGTGCCACCAGTGTAACAGGACTAGCGGGAGGGATCGGGGAGCTGTTTTTT. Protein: CATSVTGLAGGIGELFF.

The CDR3 region is CASSRDYLYNEQFF. The CDR3 coding sequence is TGCGCCAGCAGCAGGGACTATCTTTACAATGAGCAGTTCTTC. The rearrangement uses TRBV5-1 and TRBJ2-1; 7 positions match TRBD2. Looked up from germline, CDR1 is SGHRS and CDR2 is YFSETQ. V dropped 4 bases and J dropped 4; count of bases not matched to a gene: 5. The CDR3 extends over 14 amino acids.

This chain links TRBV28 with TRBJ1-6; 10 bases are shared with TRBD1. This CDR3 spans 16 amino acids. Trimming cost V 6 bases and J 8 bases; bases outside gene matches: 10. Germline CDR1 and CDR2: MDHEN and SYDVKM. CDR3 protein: CASSPPRGTGDSPLHF. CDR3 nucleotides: TGTGCCAGCAGCCCTCCCCGCGGGACAGGGGATTCACCCCTCCACTTT.

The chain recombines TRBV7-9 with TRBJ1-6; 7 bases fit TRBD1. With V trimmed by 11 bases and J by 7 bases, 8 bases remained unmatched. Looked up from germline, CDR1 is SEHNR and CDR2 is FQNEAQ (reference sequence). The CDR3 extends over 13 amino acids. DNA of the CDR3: TGTGCCGGACGAGACAGGGTCAATTCACCCCTCCACTTT. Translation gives CAGRDRVNSPLHF. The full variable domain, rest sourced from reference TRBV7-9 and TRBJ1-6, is DTGVSQNPRHKITKRGQNVTFRCDPISEHNRLYWYRQTLGQGPEFLTYFQNEAQLEKSRLLSDRFSAERPKGSFSTLEIQRTEQGDSAMYLCAGRDRVNSPLHFGNGTRLTVT.

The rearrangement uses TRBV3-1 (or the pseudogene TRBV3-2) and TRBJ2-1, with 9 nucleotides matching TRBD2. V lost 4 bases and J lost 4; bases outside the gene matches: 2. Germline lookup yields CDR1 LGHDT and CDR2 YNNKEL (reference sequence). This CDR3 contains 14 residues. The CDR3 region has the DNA TGTGCCAGCAGCCGACTAGCGGAGTACAATGAGCAGTTCTTC. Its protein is CASSRLAEYNEQFF.